This TCR beta chain is drawn from a study of regulatory T cells in long-lasting Graves disease. The CDR3 contains 15 residues. CDR1 ENHRY and CDR2 SYGVKD come from the germline V gene. The V and J ends lost 10 bases and 7 bases, in that order; junction bases with no gene match: 13. Specified time point: newly diagnosed GD, antithyroid drugs for less than 3 months. The TCR library was prepared using RNA isolated from PBMCs. Investigators prepared the TCR beta libraries by applying iRepertoire HTBI primers and Arm-PCR of CDR3 regions. Using its own MiXCR run on the multiplex PCR reads, TCRdb lists one record per CDR3 protein. This table holds 680,000 or so distinct CDR3 sequences, 15% to 20% found once. The same data also went into a second study, on T cells in Graves' hyperthyroidism and ophthalmopathy.

The rearrangement links TRBV10-3 to TRBJ2-1, with 10 bases aligning to TRBD2. This TCR came from a woman in her 30s with Graves disease. Sequencing was performed on peripheral blood mononuclear cells (PBMCs), taken at new diagnosis, from a patient treated with antithyroid drugs. The CDR3 DNA follows: TGTGCCACCCTGGGGGGGACTAGCGTTAGAAATGAGCAGTTCTTC. Translation gives CATLGGTSVRNEQFF.